These 21 T cell receptor beta chains were sequenced from one sample in a study of blood T cell repertoires in COVID-19. The protocol was immunoSEQ multiplex PCR, while the TCRdb copy is restricted to in-frame clones and leaves out a portion. The table includes around 150,000 clones, 60% to 80% detected once. The source material was peripheral blood. The receptors shown here come from a man aged 50 or older with active or convalescent COVID-19.

This chain uses TRBV7-2 with TRBJ1-5, with a possible D match to TRBD1 (6 bases). The germline V and J ends were trimmed by 1 base and 4 bases, with 11 bases remaining between them. Germline CDR1 reads SGHTA; CDR2 reads FQGNSA. This CDR3 is 15 amino acids long. The CDR3 coding sequence is TGTGCCAGCAGCTTAGTGGGGACAACGAATCAGCCCCAGCATTTT. As protein: CASSLVGTTNQPQHF. Full variable domain (remainder filled in from reference TRBV7-2 and TRBJ1-5): GAGVSQSPSNKVTEKGKDVELRCDPISGHTALYWYRQSLGQGLEFLIYFQGNSAPDKSGLPSDRFSAERTGGSVSTLTIQRTQQEDSAVYLCASSLVGTTNQPQHFGDGTRLSIL.

The V gene is TRBV2, the J gene TRBJ1-2; D not certain. V was clipped by 0 bases and J by 5 bases, with 7 bases between them. Germline V gene data show CDR1 as SNHLY and CDR2 as FYNNEI. The CDR3 extends over 13 amino acids. CDR3 bases: TGTGCCAGCAGTGAAGCGCCGGAGTATGGCTACACCTTC. Translated: CASSEAPEYGYTF.

This chain connects TRBV24-1 to TRBJ2-5; no clear D. The CDR3 spans 10 residues. Germline V gives CDR1 KGHDR, CDR2 SFDVKD. V was trimmed by 6 bases and J by 6 bases, leaving 4 bases between them. This CDR3 is CATSWQTQYF. The CDR3 DNA follows: TGTGCCACCAGTTGGCAGACCCAGTACTTC.

V and J are TRBV12-3 or TRBV12-4 and TRBJ1-1; the D gene is possibly TRBD1 (5 bases). This CDR3 has 9 amino acids. Deletions cut 6 bases from V and 11 bases from J, with 7 bases between. The DNA for the CDR3 is TGTGCCAGCAGGAAGGGGGCTTTCTTT. This sequence encodes CASRKGAFF.

The chain employs TRBV11-2 and TRBJ1-6; 8 nucleotides line up with TRBD1. V lost 5 bases to trimming and J lost 10 bases; unmatched junction nucleotides: 7. The CDR3 loop spans 14 amino acids. Germline lookup yields CDR1 SGHAT and CDR2 FQNNGV. This chain's CDR3 is CASSLTGVGSPLHF. The CDR3 DNA sequence: TGTGCCAGCAGCCTGACAGGGGTCGGGTCACCCCTCCACTTT.

Ten or more counts support this clone. The V and J genes are TRBV4-1 and TRBJ2-3, with 8 bases that match TRBD1. This CDR3 is 19 amino acids long. The V and J ends lost 0 bases and 4 bases, in that order; junction bases with no gene match: 15. CDR1 is MGHRA and CDR2 is YSYEKL in the germline V gene. The CDR3, as DNA: TGCGCCAGCAGCCAAGATATAAGGACAGGGCGCAGGTATTCAGATACGCAGTATTTT. It codes for CASSQDIRTGRRYSDTQYF.

This clone has a handful of counts. Other DNA sequences in the sample encode the same CDR3. This chain uses TRBV28 with TRBJ1-2, with 8 bases aligning to TRBD1. Germline CDR1 is MDHEN and CDR2 is SYDVKM. The CDR3 length is 15 residues. The junction had 9 bases not matched to a gene; V was cut back by 5 bases and J by 4 bases. The CDR3 reads CASSRSGGGGYGYTF. In nucleotides, the CDR3 is TGTGCCAGCAGTAGGTCAGGGGGCGGAGGCTATGGCTACACCTTC.

This chain uses TRBV7-2 with TRBJ2-3, with D unclear. The CDR3 contains 12 residues. Trimming stripped 6 bases from V and 5 bases from J, with 9 bases between. Germline V gene data show CDR1 as SGHTA and CDR2 as FQGNSA. The chain's CDR3 is CASSSGRDTQYF. CDR3 coding DNA: TGTGCCAGCAGTTCGGGTCGAGATACGCAGTATTTT.

The chain joins TRBV19 to TRBJ1-5; unclear D gene. The length of the CDR3 is 15 residues. Germline V gene data show CDR1 as LNHDA and CDR2 as SQIVND (reference sequence). V lost 6 bases, J lost 0 bases, and 12 bases lay in between. The CDR3 coding sequence is TGTGCCAGTAGATCTTACGGGGATAGCAATCAGCCCCAGCATTTT. Its translation: CASRSYGDSNQPQHF. The whole variable domain, remainder taken from reference TRBV19 and TRBJ1-5, is DGGITQSPKYLFRKEGQNVTLSCEQNLNHDAMYWYRQDPGQGLRLIYYSQIVNDFQKGDIAEGYSVSREKKESFPLTVTSAQKNPTAFYLCASRSYGDSNQPQHFGDGTRLSIL.

The chain employs TRBV2 and TRBJ1-5; D is perhaps TRBD1 (6 bases). With 7 bases removed from V and 3 bases from J, the gap between germline ends came to 7 bases. The CDR3 runs to 12 residues. CDR1 and CDR2 from the germline V gene are SNHLY and FYNNEI. The CDR3, as DNA: TGTGCCAGCAACAGGGCCAATCAGCCCCAGCATTTT. It encodes CASNRANQPQHF.

V gene TRBV18 combines with J gene TRBJ1-1, with D unresolved. V was pared by 6 bases and J by 5 bases, with 19 bases between. The CDR3 has 15 residues. Germline V lookup: CDR1 KGHSH, CDR2 LQKENI. CDR3 residues: CASSPPSAAGTEAFF. The CDR3 DNA reads TGTGCCAGCTCCCCGCCGTCCGCGGCGGGGACTGAAGCTTTCTTT.

The chain recombines TRBV7-2 with TRBJ2-1, with 7 positions matching TRBD2. V gave up 3 bases and J gave up 1 base; unmatched junction bases: 6. CDR1 is SGHTA and CDR2 is FQGNSA in the germline V gene. CDR3 length: 16 residues. In DNA form, the CDR3 reads TGTGCCAGCAGCTTGTGGGGCGGGAGTTCCTACAATGAGCAGTTCTTC. Amino acid sequence: CASSLWGGSSYNEQFF. The full variable domain, its missing parts supplied by reference TRBV7-2 and TRBJ2-1, is GAGVSQSPSNKVTEKGKDVELRCDPISGHTALYWYRQSLGQGLEFLIYFQGNSAPDKSGLPSDRFSAERTGGSVSTLTIQRTQQEDSAVYLCASSLWGGSSYNEQFFGPGTRLTVL.

The V and J genes are TRBV11-2 and TRBJ1-2, with D unresolved. V was shortened by 1 base and J by 4 bases, with 10 bases between the two germline ends. CDR1 is SGHAT, CDR2 FQNNGV, per germline. This CDR3 has 14 amino acids. CDR3 bases: TGTGCCAGCAGCTTAGGGGGAGGCGTCTATGGCTACACCTTC. Protein: CASSLGGGVYGYTF.

This clone was detected only a few times. V gene TRBV9 combines with J gene TRBJ1-6; 8 bases line up with TRBD1. J was trimmed by 9 bases and V by 3 bases; bases with no gene match: 2. The CDR3 totals 13 residues. The germline V gene encodes CDR1 SGDLS and CDR2 YYNGEE. The CDR3 DNA sequence: TGTGCCAGCAGCGAGACAGGGGCTTCACCCCTCCACTTT. It encodes CASSETGASPLHF.

This sequence joins TRBV28 and TRBJ2-7; TRBD2 agrees at 8 bases. V gave up 8 bases and J gave up 3 bases; unmatched junction bases: 6. CDR3 size: 13 residues. CDR1 and CDR2 from the germline V gene are MDHEN and SYDVKM. The CDR3 is CASVAGISYEQYF. The CDR3 region has the DNA TGTGCCAGCGTAGCGGGAATTAGCTACGAGCAGTACTTC.

This clone has just one count. This chain uses TRBV28 with TRBJ1-1, with D perhaps TRBD1 (5 bases). This CDR3 has 15 residues. The germline V gene encodes CDR1 MDHEN and CDR2 SYDVKM. V was shortened by 1 base and J by 4 bases, with 13 bases between the two germline ends. The CDR3 here is CASSLSGAGSTEAFF. The CDR3 DNA reads TGTGCCAGCAGTTTATCCGGGGCGGGAAGCACTGAAGCTTTCTTT.

The CDR3 protein is CASSPERRDFSGNTIYF. CDR3 coding DNA: TGTGCCAGCAGCCCAGAACGACGGGACTTCTCTGGAAACACCATATATTTT. The rearrangement uses TRBV3-1 (or the pseudogene TRBV3-2) and TRBJ1-3; possible D gene TRBD1, 5 bases. V lost 4 bases, J lost 0 bases, and 16 bases lay in between. CDR1 is LGHDT, CDR2 YNNKEL, per germline (reference sequence). CDR3 length: 17 amino acids.

This clone was seen more than once but under ten times. The chain links TRBV3-1 (or the pseudogene TRBV3-2) to TRBJ2-3, with 8 nucleotides matching TRBD1. The CDR3 runs 16 residues. J gave up 4 bases and V 1 base, and 7 bases lay outside the gene matches. Germline CDR1 reads LGHDT; CDR2 reads YNNKEL (reference sequence). The DNA of the CDR3 is TGTGCCAGCAGCCAAGTTTGGACAGGGAGTGCAGATACGCAGTATTTT. Residues: CASSQVWTGSADTQYF.

This chain connects TRBV29-1 to TRBJ2-7; 13 bases align to TRBD2. This CDR3 contains 14 residues. The germline gives CDR1 SQVTM, CDR2 ANQGSEA. Trimming cost V 6 bases and J 5 bases; bases outside gene matches: 7. In nucleotides, the CDR3 is TGCAGCGTCCAAGGTGGACTAGCGGGAGACGAGCAGTACTTC. The encoded protein is CSVQGGLAGDEQYF.

This clone was seen just once. V is TRBV24-1 and J is TRBJ2-2; 10 bases fit TRBD1. V lost 4 bases, J lost 0 bases, and 7 bases stayed unmatched. This CDR3 is 18 amino acids long. CDR1 is KGHDR and CDR2 is SFDVKD in the germline V gene. The CDR3 DNA reads TGTGCCACCAGTGAATCGGACAGGGGGTTTCCGAACACCGGGGAGCTGTTTTTT. This gives the protein CATSESDRGFPNTGELFF.

The V gene is TRBV30, the J gene TRBJ2-7; possible D gene TRBD2, 7 bases. With 1 base removed from V and 13 bases from J, the gap between germline ends came to 26 bases. The CDR3 contains 15 residues. Germline V gene sequence: CDR1 GTSNPN, CDR2 SVGIG (reference sequence). The CDR3 sequence is CAWSARMSGTPLLYF. The CDR3 bases are TGTGCCTGGAGTGCACGGATGAGCGGGACACCCCTCCTTTACTTC.